These T cell receptor beta chains were read from a single sample in a study of cytomegalovirus exposure and HLA in healthy donors. Only in-frame clones appear in the TCRdb table, and some are missing; sequencing was by immunoSEQ multiplex PCR. The sample records approximately 40,000 clones, roughly 64% being singletons. The sequencing sample was made of PBMCs. These receptors all stem from a man aged 50 or older in good health and CMV-seropositive. Both conserved end residues are part of each CDR3. A D gene is named only where the DNA matches it firmly. Where a row states a size, it is once, few, many or the class of an expanded clone; other rows omit it.

V gene	D gene	J gene	clone size	CDR3 protein	CDR3 DNA
TRBV10-3	TRBD2	TRBJ2-1	NA	CATKQAGDIGGNEQFF	TGTGCCACAAAACAAGCGGGGGACATTGGTGGCAATGAGCAGTTCTTC
TRBV10-3	TRBD2	TRBJ2-1	NA	CAILLAGGHEQFF	TGTGCCATCCTGCTAGCGGGGGGGCACGAGCAGTTCTTC
TRBV9	TRBD2	TRBJ2-1	NA	CASSVASGGYNEQFF	TGTGCCAGCAGCGTAGCTAGCGGGGGCTACAATGAGCAGTTCTTC
TRBV2	NA	TRBJ2-3	once	CASTSVSTDTQYF	TGTGCCAGCACTAGCGTTAGCACAGATACGCAGTATTTT
TRBV7-2	TRBD2	TRBJ2-3	NA	CASSFPSGGAADTQYF	TGTGCCAGCAGCTTTCCGAGCGGGGGGGCTGCAGATACGCAGTATTTT
TRBV4-2	TRBD1	TRBJ1-5	NA	CASSQPGTGHSNQPQHF	TGTGCCAGCAGCCAACCGGGGACAGGACATAGCAATCAGCCCCAGCATTTT
TRBV18	TRBD2	TRBJ2-7	NA	CASSPKTSGSYEQYF	TGTGCCAGCTCACCCAAGACTAGCGGGAGCTACGAGCAGTACTTC
TRBV6-1	TRBD1	TRBJ1-2	NA	CASRPGQGYGYTF	TGTGCCAGCAGACCGGGACAGGGGTATGGCTACACCTTC
TRBV6-5	NA	TRBJ1-2	few	CASSNPGSDGYTF	TGTGCCAGCAGCAACCCCGGGAGTGATGGCTACACCTTC
TRBV5-1	NA	TRBJ1-2	NA	CASSLLSSGLYGYTF	TGCGCCAGCAGCTTGTTATCGTCAGGGCTTTATGGCTACACCTTC
TRBV6-5	TRBD1	TRBJ2-7	NA	CASSPQGQGVYEQYF	TGTGCCAGCAGTCCCCAGGGACAGGGAGTATACGAGCAGTACTTC
TRBV25-1	TRBD1	TRBJ1-2	once	CASSVSGTGGFPTF	TGTGCCAGCAGTGTCTCCGGGACAGGGGGCTTTCCCACCTTC
TRBV5-4	NA	TRBJ1-6	once	CASSTGEVLNSPLHF	TGTGCCAGCAGCACGGGTGAGGTGCTTAATTCACCCCTCCACTTT
TRBV6-5	NA	TRBJ2-2	NA	CASSIITGELFF	TGTGCCAGCAGTATAATAACCGGGGAGCTGTTTTTT
TRBV5-1	NA	TRBJ2-1	NA	CASSLGLRGVSNEQFF	TGCGCCAGCAGCTTGGGACTCCGCGGCGTCTCCAATGAGCAGTTCTTC
TRBV7-2	TRBD1	TRBJ1-1	medium-sized	CASSLVTGEVTEAFF	TGTGCCAGCAGCTTAGTGACAGGGGAGGTCACTGAAGCTTTCTTT
TRBV2	NA	TRBJ1-4	NA	CASSDYRENEKLFF	TGTGCCAGCAGTGACTACAGGGAAAATGAAAAACTGTTTTTT
TRBV2	TRBD1	TRBJ2-5	few	CASRVTGPQTQYF	TGTGCCAGCAGAGTGACAGGGCCGCAGACCCAGTACTTC
TRBV20-1	NA	TRBJ1-2	NA	CSASYHGYTF	TGCAGTGCTAGCTACCATGGCTACACCTTC
TRBV13	NA	TRBJ1-6	NA	CASATGSYNSPLHF	TGTGCCAGCGCCACCGGGTCTTATAATTCACCCCTCCACTTT
TRBV19	TRBD1	TRBJ2-7	NA	CASTAGGSLEQYF	TGTGCCAGTACGGCAGGGGGTTCGTTAGAGCAGTACTTC
TRBV7-9	NA	TRBJ1-1	NA	CASSPRRGDTEAFF	TGTGCCAGCAGCCCCCGACGCGGTGACACTGAAGCTTTCTTT